These 21 T cell receptor beta chains originate from one sample sequenced in a study of CD8 T cells in Susac syndrome. It was with random hexamers that about 0.45 to 1 ug RNA was reverse transcribed. One entry per CDR3 protein, called by TCRdb with MiXCR from the immunoSEQ multiplex PCR reads. The sample includes around 18,000 distinct CDR3 sequences, roughly 95% seen only once; the top ten take about 0.21%. The sequenced material came from CD8+ T cells from PBMCs. The source is a human donor in good health.

J is TRBJ2-3 and V is TRBV4-2, with TRBD2 matching over 7 bases. The germline V gene has CDR1 LGHNA and CDR2 YNFKEQ. Trimming cost V 0 bases and J 0 bases; bases outside gene matches: 15. The CDR3 sequence is 20 residues long. Written as DNA, the CDR3 is TGTGCCAGCAGCCAAGATGCCGACAACCTAGCGGTTCCTAGCACAGATACGCAGTATTTT. Translating it yields CASSQDADNLAVPSTDTQYF.

The chain uses TRBV7-9 and TRBJ2-2; D uncertain. Trimming pared 8 bases from V and 5 bases from J, leaving 12 bases between. Germline CDR1 is SEHNR and CDR2 is FQNEAQ (reference sequence). The CDR3 is 13 amino acids. For the CDR3, the DNA is TGTGCCAGCGGGGTTTTCTTAACCGGGGAGCTGTTTTTT. It translates to CASGVFLTGELFF.

The genes are TRBV21-1 and TRBJ2-7. TRBV21-1 is a pseudogene segment. CDR3 size: 14 residues. The CDR3 region is CASSKVTYIYEQYV. In DNA form, the CDR3 reads TGTGCCAGCAGCAAAGTGACTTATATCTACGAGCAGTACGTC.

The gene calls are TRBV7-9 and TRBJ2-1; D uncertain. V was pared by 4 bases and J by 0 bases, with 7 bases between. This CDR3 contains 14 residues. Germline-derived CDR1 and CDR2 are SEHNR and FQNEAQ (reference sequence). CDR3: CASSSRSSYNEQFF. Written as DNA, the CDR3 is TGTGCCAGCAGCTCCCGAAGCTCCTACAATGAGCAGTTCTTC.

The genes are TRBV7-2 and TRBJ2-3; 8 nucleotides agree with TRBD2. CDR1 and CDR2 from the germline V gene are SGHTA and FQGNSA. The CDR3 runs to 16 residues. V gave up 1 base and J gave up 5 bases; unmatched junction bases: 8. In DNA, the CDR3 is TGTGCCAGCAGCTTAGTTCCGGGAGGGATGGAAGATACGCAGTATTTT. Protein: CASSLVPGGMEDTQYF.

This clonotype showed up just once. The J gene is TRBJ2-3, the V gene TRBV7-8; the match to TRBD1 covers 7 bases. Trimming removed 1 base from V and 5 bases from J; junction bases left unmatched: 0. Per the germline V gene, CDR1 is SGHVS and CDR2 is FQNEAQ. CDR3 size: 13 residues. As DNA, the CDR3 is TGTGCCAGCAGCTTAGACAGGGGAGATACGCAGTATTTT. It specifies CASSLDRGDTQYF.

The rearrangement uses TRBV28 and TRBJ2-2, with D tentatively TRBD1 (6 bases). CDR1 and CDR2 from the germline V gene are MDHEN and SYDVKM. With 7 bases removed from V and 7 bases from J, the gap between germline ends came to 22 bases. This CDR3 comprises 16 residues. This CDR3 reads CASIPLAGRGDGELFF. The CDR3 DNA is TGTGCCAGCATTCCCCTGGCGGGCAGGGGCGACGGGGAGCTGTTTTTT.

This sequence joins TRBV5-5 and TRBJ1-2; D gene unclear. V lost 0 bases to trimming and J lost 1 base, with 10 bases between them. The CDR3 totals 15 residues. Germline V gene lookup returns CDR1 SGHKS and CDR2 YYEKEE (reference sequence). CDR3 sequence reads: CASSLESGINYGYTF. In DNA, the CDR3 is TGTGCCAGCAGCTTGGAGTCCGGAATTAACTATGGCTACACCTTC.

Worth noting for this clonotype: The junction and the germline gene differ at one end; a read error may be behind it. The CDR3 DNA follows: TGTGCCAGCTCACCAAACTTGATTAGCGGGAGCGAGCAAGAGGCCCAGTACTTC. Encoded protein: CASSPNLISGSEQEAQYF. The V call is TRBV18, the J call TRBJ2-5; 9 nucleotides match TRBD2. The CDR3 totals 18 residues. The germline V gene encodes CDR1 KGHSH and CDR2 LQKENI. Full variable domain (missing parts from reference TRBV18 and TRBJ2-5): NAGVMQNPRHLVRRRGQEARLRCSPMKGHSHVYWYRQLPEEGLKFMVYLQKENIIDESGMPKERFSAEFPKEGPSILRIQQVVRGDSAAYFCASSPNLISGSEQEAQYFGPGTRLLVL.

This chain links TRBV19 with TRBJ2-3; 7 positions match TRBD1. Trimming took 7 bases from V and 4 from J; bases not matched to a gene: 5. Germline CDR1 LNHDA, CDR2 SQIVND (reference sequence). The CDR3 is made up of 13 amino acids. The CDR3 sequence is CASTRQGADTQYF. The CDR3 DNA follows: TGTGCCAGTACACGTCAGGGGGCAGATACGCAGTATTTT. Full variable domain (missing parts from reference TRBV19 and TRBJ2-3): DGGITQSPKYLFRKEGQNVTLSCEQNLNHDAMYWYRQDPGQGLRLIYYSQIVNDFQKGDIAEGYSVSREKKESFPLTVTSAQKNPTAFYLCASTRQGADTQYFGPGTRLTVL.

This chain joins TRBV20-1 and TRBJ2-1, with TRBD2 matching 12 bases. V lost 1 base, J lost 5 bases, and 6 bases stayed unmatched. In germline, CDR1 is DFQATT, CDR2 SNEGSKA (reference sequence). The CDR3 spans 16 residues. The CDR3 is CSARVLRLAGDNEQFF. CDR3 coding DNA: TGCAGTGCTAGAGTTTTACGACTAGCGGGAGACAATGAGCAGTTCTTC.

The V call is TRBV13, the J call TRBJ2-7; possibly TRBD1 or TRBD2 for D (5 bases each). The CDR3 is 15 residues long. CDR1 is PRHDT, CDR2 FYEKMQ, per germline (reference sequence). Trimming left V 5 bases short and J 3 bases short, with 17 bases between. CDR3 residues: CASSPFGTAHYEQYF. The CDR3 nucleotides are TGTGCCAGCAGCCCCTTTGGGACCGCTCACTACGAGCAGTACTTC.

CDR3 residues: CSVVGGEAFF. The CDR3 DNA reads as TGCAGCGTTGTAGGAGGTGAAGCTTTCTTT. J is TRBJ1-1 and V is TRBV29-1; no clear D gene. This CDR3 has 10 amino acids. Germline assignment: CDR1 SQVTM and CDR2 ANQGSEA. The V gene lost 4 bases and the J gene lost 7 bases, with 7 bases spanning the gap.

This clonotype was seen only once. The chain carries TRBV7-9 and TRBJ2-1; 8 positions match TRBD2. Losses at the gene ends were 2 bases for V and 5 bases for J; bases not matched to a gene: 8. CDR1 and CDR2 from the germline V gene are SEHNR and FQNEAQ (reference sequence). This CDR3 region has 16 residues. The CDR3 region has the DNA TGTGCCAGCAGCTTAAGTTGGCGGGAGGACGACAATGAGCAGTTCTTC. Amino acid sequence: CASSLSWREDDNEQFF.

The V gene is TRBV18, the J gene TRBJ2-2; D is unclear. The V end was cut by 4 bases, the J end by 4 bases, with 7 bases between. Germline-derived CDR1 and CDR2 are KGHSH and LQKENI. This CDR3 spans 13 amino acids. This CDR3 reads CASSRAATGELFF. Written as DNA, the CDR3 is TGTGCCAGCTCACGCGCCGCCACCGGGGAGCTGTTTTTT.

The chain joins TRBV5-1 to TRBJ2-3, with TRBD1 matching over 8 bases. Germline CDR1 SGHRS, CDR2 YFSETQ. With 4 bases clipped from V and 5 bases from J, the junction kept 9 bases outside the gene matches. The CDR3 totals 15 residues. CDR3 DNA: TGCGCCAGCAGCCCCTGGACAGGGTCTGGAGATACGCAGTATTTT. Translating gives CASSPWTGSGDTQYF. Together with reference TRBV5-1 and TRBJ2-3, the CDR3 gives the full variable domain: KAGVTQTPRYLIKTRGQQVTLSCSPISGHRSVSWYQQTPGQGLQFLFEYFSETQRNKGNFPGRFSGRQFSNSRSEMNVSTLELGDSALYLCASSPWTGSGDTQYFGPGTRLTVL.

The V gene is TRBV10-3, the J gene TRBJ2-2; the D is unclear. Trimming removed 6 bases at V and 0 bases at J, with 2 bases between. The germline gives CDR1 ENHRY, CDR2 SYGVKD. This CDR3 region has 12 residues. The CDR3 is CAIRPNTGELFF. The CDR3 nucleotides read TGTGCCATCAGGCCGAACACCGGGGAGCTGTTTTTT.

This clonotype was picked up a small number of times. This chain connects TRBV10-2 to TRBJ2-7, with no clear D. Germline lookup yields CDR1 WSHSY and CDR2 SAAADI. There are 15 residues in the CDR3. V was shortened by 4 bases and J by 1 base, with 14 bases between the two germline ends. The CDR3 here is CASSGVTKESYEQYF. The DNA for the CDR3 is TGCGCCAGCAGTGGAGTCACCAAGGAATCCTACGAGCAGTACTTC.

The V call is TRBV3-1, the J call TRBJ2-5; TRBD2 agrees at 10 bases. V lost 1 base and J lost 0; bases outside the gene matches: 14. The CDR3 spans 20 residues. CDR1 is LGHDT and CDR2 is YNNKEL in the germline V gene (reference sequence). CDR3 loop: CASSQGDPGLAEMYQETQYF. The CDR3 DNA follows: TGTGCCAGCAGCCAAGGAGATCCCGGACTAGCGGAGATGTACCAAGAGACCCAGTACTTC.

The gene calls are TRBV13 and TRBJ2-6; perhaps TRBD2 as D (5 bases). The CDR3 contains 17 residues. Trimming left V 3 bases short and J 0 bases short, with 12 bases between. The germline V gene has CDR1 PRHDT and CDR2 FYEKMQ (reference sequence). The CDR3 here is CASSFELDLSGANVLTF. CDR3 sequence (DNA): TGTGCCAGCAGCTTCGAACTAGACCTCTCTGGGGCCAACGTCCTGACTTTC.

The V gene is TRBV6-2 or TRBV6-3, the J gene TRBJ2-2, with a tentative D call TRBD1 (6 bases). The CDR3 sequence is 15 residues long. Germline V gene lookup returns CDR1 MNHEY and CDR2 SVGEGT. V was shortened by 5 bases and J by 2 bases, with 12 bases between the two germline ends. As DNA, the CDR3 is TGTGCCAGCAGTCCCGGGACACTTAACACCGGGGAGCTGTTTTTT. Translating it yields CASSPGTLNTGELFF.